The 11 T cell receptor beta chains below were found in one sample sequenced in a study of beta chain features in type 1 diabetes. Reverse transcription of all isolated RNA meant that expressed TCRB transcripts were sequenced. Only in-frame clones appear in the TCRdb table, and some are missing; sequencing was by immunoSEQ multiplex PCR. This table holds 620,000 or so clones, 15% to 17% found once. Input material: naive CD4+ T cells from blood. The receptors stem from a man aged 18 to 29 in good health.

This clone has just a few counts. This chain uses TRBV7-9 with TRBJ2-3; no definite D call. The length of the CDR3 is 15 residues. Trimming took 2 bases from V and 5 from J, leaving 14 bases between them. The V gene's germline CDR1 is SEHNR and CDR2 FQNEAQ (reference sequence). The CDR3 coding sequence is TGTGCCAGCAGCTTATCTTTTTCCTGGGAAGATACGCAGTATTTT. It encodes CASSLSFSWEDTQYF.

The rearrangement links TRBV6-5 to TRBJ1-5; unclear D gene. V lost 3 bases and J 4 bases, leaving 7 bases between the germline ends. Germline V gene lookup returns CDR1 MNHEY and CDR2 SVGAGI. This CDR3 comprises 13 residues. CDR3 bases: TGTGCCAGCAGTTATCAGGTGAATCAGCCCCAGCATTTT. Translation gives CASSYQVNQPQHF.

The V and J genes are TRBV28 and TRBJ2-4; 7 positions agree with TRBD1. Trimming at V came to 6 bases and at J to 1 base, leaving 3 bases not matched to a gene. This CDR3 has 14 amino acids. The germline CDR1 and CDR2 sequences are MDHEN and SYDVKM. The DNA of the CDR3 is TGTGCCAGCAGACCGGGACAGGCCAAAAACATTCAGTACTTC. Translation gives CASRPGQAKNIQYF.

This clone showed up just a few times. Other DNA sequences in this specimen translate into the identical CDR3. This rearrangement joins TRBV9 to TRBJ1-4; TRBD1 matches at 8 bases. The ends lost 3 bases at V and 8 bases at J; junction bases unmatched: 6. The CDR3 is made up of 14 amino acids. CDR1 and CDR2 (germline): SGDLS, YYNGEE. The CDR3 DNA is TGTGCCAGCAGCGCCGGACAGGGTGGCGAAAAACTGTTTTTT. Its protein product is CASSAGQGGEKLFF. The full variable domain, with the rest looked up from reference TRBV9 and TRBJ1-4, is DSGVTQTPKHLITATGQRVTLRCSPRSGDLSVYWYQQSLDQGLQFLIQYYNGEERAKGNILERFSAQQFPDLHSELNLSSLELGDSALYFCASSAGQGGEKLFFGSGTQLSVL.

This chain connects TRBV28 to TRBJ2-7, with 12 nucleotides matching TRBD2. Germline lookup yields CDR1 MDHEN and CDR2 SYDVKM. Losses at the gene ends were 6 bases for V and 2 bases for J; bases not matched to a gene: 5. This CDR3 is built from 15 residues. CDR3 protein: CASRKLAGGTYEQYF. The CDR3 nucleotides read TGTGCCAGCAGGAAACTAGCGGGGGGTACCTACGAGCAGTACTTC.

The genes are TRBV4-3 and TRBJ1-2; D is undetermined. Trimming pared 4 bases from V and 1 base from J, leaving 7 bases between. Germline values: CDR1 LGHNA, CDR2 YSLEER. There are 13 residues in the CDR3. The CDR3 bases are TGCGCCAGCAGCCGGACCGATAACTATGGCTACACCTTC. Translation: CASSRTDNYGYTF.

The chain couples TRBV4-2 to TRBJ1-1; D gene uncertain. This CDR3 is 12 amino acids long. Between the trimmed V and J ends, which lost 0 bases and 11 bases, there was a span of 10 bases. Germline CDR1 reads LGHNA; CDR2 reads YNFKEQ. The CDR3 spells CASSQDQTRAFF. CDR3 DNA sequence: TGTGCCAGCAGCCAAGATCAGACTAGGGCTTTCTTT.

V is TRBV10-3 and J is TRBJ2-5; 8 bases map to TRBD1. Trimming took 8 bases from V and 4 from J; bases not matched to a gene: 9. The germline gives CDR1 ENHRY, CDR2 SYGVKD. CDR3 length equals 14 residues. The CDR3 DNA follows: TGTGCCATCCGCTCGGACAGGGTACGAGAGACCCAGTACTTC. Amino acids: CAIRSDRVRETQYF.

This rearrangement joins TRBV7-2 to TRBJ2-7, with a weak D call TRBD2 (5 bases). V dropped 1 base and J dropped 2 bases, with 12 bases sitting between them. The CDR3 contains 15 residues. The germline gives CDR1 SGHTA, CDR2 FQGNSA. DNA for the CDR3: TGTGCCAGCAGCTTAGAGACTAAGGTGCCCTACGAGCAGTACTTC. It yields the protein CASSLETKVPYEQYF.

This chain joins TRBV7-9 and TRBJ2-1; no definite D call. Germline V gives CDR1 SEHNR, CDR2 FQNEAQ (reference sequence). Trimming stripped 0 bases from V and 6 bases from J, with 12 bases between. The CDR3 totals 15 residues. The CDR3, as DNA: TGTGCCAGCAGCTTAGCGTTGAATACCCGCAATGAGCAGTTCTTC. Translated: CASSLALNTRNEQFF. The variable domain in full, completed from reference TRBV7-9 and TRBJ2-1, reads DTGVSQNPRHKITKRGQNVTFRCDPISEHNRLYWYRQTLGQGPEFLTYFQNEAQLEKSRLLSDRFSAERPKGSFSTLEIQRTEQGDSAMYLCASSLALNTRNEQFFGPGTRLTVL.

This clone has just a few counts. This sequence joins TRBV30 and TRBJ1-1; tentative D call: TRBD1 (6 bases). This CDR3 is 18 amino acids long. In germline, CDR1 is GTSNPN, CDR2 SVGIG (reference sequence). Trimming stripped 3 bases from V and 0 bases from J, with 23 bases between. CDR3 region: CAWRYRTVTTRLNTEAFF. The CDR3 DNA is TGTGCCTGGAGGTACCGGACAGTGACGACCCGCTTGAACACTGAAGCTTTCTTT.